Presented here are 9 T cell receptor beta chains from one specimen sequenced in a study of human T cells and chemical hapten exposure. One entry per CDR3 protein, called by TCRdb with MiXCR from the RACE reads. The sample carries approximately 260,000 distinct CDR3 sequences, 7.7% recorded once. Documented time point: pre-sensitization, week 0. Treatment in this sample: therapeutic diphenylcyclopropenone sensitization with weekly scalp DPC. This specimen consisted of whole blood, obtained in connection with sensitization to the hapten diphenylcyclopropenone (DPC). The receptors come from a man between 18 and 35 years old with alopecia areata. Some clones in this sample may be carry-over from other donors' samples.

This clonotype has ten or more counts. This chain joins TRBV20-1 and TRBJ2-2, with TRBD2 matching over 11 bases. The V segment lost 6 bases and the J segment 4 bases; nucleotides outside the gene matches: 7. Germline-derived CDR1 and CDR2 are DFQATT and SNEGSKA (reference sequence). The CDR3 covers 15 residues. The CDR3, as DNA: TGCAGTGCCCCAACTAGCGGGGGTTTCACCGGGGAGCTGTTTTTT. It translates to CSAPTSGGFTGELFF.

V and J are TRBV27 and TRBJ1-2; a possible D gene is TRBD1 (6 bases). There are 15 residues in the CDR3. Per germline, CDR1 MNHEY and CDR2 SMNVEV (reference sequence). V was clipped by 1 base and J by 4 bases, with 13 bases between them. The CDR3 DNA reads TGTGCCAGCAGTTTATTGGGGGCCGAGAGCTATGGCTACACCTTC. Residues: CASSLLGAESYGYTF.

The V gene is TRBV20-1, the J gene TRBJ1-2, with TRBD1 matching over 9 bases. The V segment lost 3 bases and the J segment 5 bases; nucleotides outside the gene matches: 10. The CDR3 sequence is 15 residues long. Germline CDR1 is DFQATT and CDR2 is SNEGSKA (reference sequence). The CDR3 spells CSASTGQGRKYGYTF. CDR3 sequence (DNA): TGCAGTGCTAGTACGGGACAGGGTAGAAAGTATGGCTACACCTTC.

This rearrangement joins TRBV11-3 to TRBJ2-1; 8 bases fit TRBD1. CDR1 is SGHNT and CDR2 is YENEEA in the germline V gene. The J segment lost 7 bases and the V segment lost 5 bases, leaving 16 bases of the junction unmatched. CDR3 length: 17 residues. The DNA of the CDR3 is TGTGCCAGCAGCCCCTCATTCGGGCAGGGGGCCCGGAATGAGCAGTTCTTC. It translates to CASSPSFGQGARNEQFF.

The rearrangement links TRBV6-2 or TRBV6-3 to TRBJ2-3, with a tentative D call TRBD1 (5 bases). The ends were cut back, 5 bases at V and 2 bases at J, with 8 bases in the middle. Germline values: CDR1 MNHEY, CDR2 SVGEGT. There are 13 residues in the CDR3. The CDR3 DNA follows: TGTGCCAGCAGTGCAGGGTTCACAGATACGCAGTATTTT. Its translation is CASSAGFTDTQYF.

The chain carries TRBV12-3 or TRBV12-4 and TRBJ2-4; D gene ambiguous. The CDR3 has 14 residues. The ends were cut back, 1 base at V and 2 bases at J, with 6 bases in the middle. In DNA, the CDR3 is TGTGCCAGCAGTTTAGACGGGCCCAAAAACATTCAGTACTTC. Translated: CASSLDGPKNIQYF.

This clonotype was observed a handful of times. V is TRBV3-1 and J is TRBJ1-2, with D possibly TRBD1 on 6 matching bases. Germline V gene lookup returns CDR1 LGHDT and CDR2 YNNKEL (reference sequence). The CDR3 spans 12 residues. V was cut by 0 bases and J by 8 bases, with 7 bases left in between. CDR3 sequence reads: CASSQEDRGYTF. CDR3 in DNA: TGTGCCAGCAGCCAAGAGGACAGAGGCTACACCTTC.

The sample holds a few counts of this clonotype. The chain is built from TRBV5-5 and TRBJ2-1, with D perhaps given as TRBD1 or TRBD2 (5 bases each). CDR1 and CDR2 from the germline V gene are SGHKS and YYEKEE (reference sequence). This CDR3 spans 15 amino acids. Trimming left V 3 bases short and J 7 bases short, with 17 bases between. The CDR3 sequence is CASSSGTTNGNEQFF. CDR3 coding DNA: TGTGCCAGCAGCTCCGGGACCACCAACGGGAATGAGCAGTTCTTC.

This clonotype was observed a handful of times. V usage is TRBV11-2 and J usage is TRBJ1-5; D is undetermined. This CDR3 spans 14 amino acids. V dropped 1 base and J dropped 3 bases, with 7 bases sitting between them. Germline-derived CDR1 and CDR2 are SGHAT and FQNNGV. The CDR3 region is CASSLAPDNQPQHF. CDR3 nucleotide sequence: TGTGCCAGCAGCTTAGCACCGGACAATCAGCCCCAGCATTTT.